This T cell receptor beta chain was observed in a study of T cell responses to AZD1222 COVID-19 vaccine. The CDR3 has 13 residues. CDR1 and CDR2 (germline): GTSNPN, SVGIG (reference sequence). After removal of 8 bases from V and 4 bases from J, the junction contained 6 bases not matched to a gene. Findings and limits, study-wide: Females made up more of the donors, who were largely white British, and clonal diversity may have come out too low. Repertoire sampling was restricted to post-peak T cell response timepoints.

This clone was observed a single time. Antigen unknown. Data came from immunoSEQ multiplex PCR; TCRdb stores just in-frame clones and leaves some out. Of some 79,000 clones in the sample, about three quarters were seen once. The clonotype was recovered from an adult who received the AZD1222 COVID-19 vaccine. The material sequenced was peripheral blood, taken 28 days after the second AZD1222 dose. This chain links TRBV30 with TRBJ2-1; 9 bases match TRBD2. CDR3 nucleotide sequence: TGTGCCCGAACGGCGGGGGGGTACAATGAGCAGTTCTTC. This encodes CARTAGGYNEQFF.